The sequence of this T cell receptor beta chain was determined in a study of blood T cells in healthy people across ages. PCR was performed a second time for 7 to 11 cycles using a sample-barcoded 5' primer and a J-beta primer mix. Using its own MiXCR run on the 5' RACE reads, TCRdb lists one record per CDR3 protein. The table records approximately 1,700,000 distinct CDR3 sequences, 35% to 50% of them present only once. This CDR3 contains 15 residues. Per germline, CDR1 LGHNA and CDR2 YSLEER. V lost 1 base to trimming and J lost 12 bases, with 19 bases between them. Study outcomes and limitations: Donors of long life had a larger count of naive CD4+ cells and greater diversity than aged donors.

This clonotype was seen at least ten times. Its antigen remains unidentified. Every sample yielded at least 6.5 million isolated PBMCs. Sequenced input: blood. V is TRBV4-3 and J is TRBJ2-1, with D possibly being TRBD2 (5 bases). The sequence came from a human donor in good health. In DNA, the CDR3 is TGCGCCAGCAGCCAAGGATTTGGGCTCCACCGGGGGCAGTTCTTC. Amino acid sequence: CASSQGFGLHRGQFF.